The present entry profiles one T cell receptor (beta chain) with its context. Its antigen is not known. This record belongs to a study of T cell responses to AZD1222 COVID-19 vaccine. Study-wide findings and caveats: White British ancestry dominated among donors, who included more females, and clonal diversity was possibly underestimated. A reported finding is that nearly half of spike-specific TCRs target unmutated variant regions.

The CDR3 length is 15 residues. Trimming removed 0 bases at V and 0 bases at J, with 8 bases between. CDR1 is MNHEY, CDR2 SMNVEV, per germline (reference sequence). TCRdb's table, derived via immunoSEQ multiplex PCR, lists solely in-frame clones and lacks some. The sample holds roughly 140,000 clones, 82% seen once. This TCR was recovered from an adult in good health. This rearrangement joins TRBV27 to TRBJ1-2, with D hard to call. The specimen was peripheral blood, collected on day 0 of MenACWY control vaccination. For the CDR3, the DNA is TGTGCCAGCAGTTTATCGTTCGGAGCTAACTATGGCTACACCTTC. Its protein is CASSLSFGANYGYTF.